The clone carrying this T cell receptor (beta chain) was seen a few times. Its matching antigen is unknown. The sample belongs to a study of identical twins. Using its own MiXCR run on the 5' RACE reads, TCRdb lists one record per CDR3 protein. This sample yields fewer than 550,000 distinct CDR3 sequences, of which 14% are seen a single time; approximately 1% belongs to the top ten. Study conclusions and caveats: Findings depended on cross-sectional statistics rather than tracking the same donors. For cord blood, abundant beta clonotypes had fewer insertions, unlike memory repertoires, which showed none.

The CDR3 spans 13 residues. Germline CDR1 is MNHNY and CDR2 is SVGAGI (reference sequence). The V segment lost 7 bases and the J segment 1 base; nucleotides outside the gene matches: 3. These data were likewise used in another study, on yellow fever vaccine responses in identical twins. That report adds: After vaccination, twins' T cell response reportedly seemed partly convergent, partly personalized.

This sequence originates from a woman aged 18-29 years in good health. The sequenced material came from CD4+ T cells sorted from blood. This chain joins TRBV6-6 and TRBJ1-1; 7 nucleotides align to TRBD1. Here the CDR3 DNA reads TGTGCCAGCAAGACAGGGCCGAACACTGAAGCTTTCTTT. This translates into CASKTGPNTEAFF.